Listed here are 17 T cell receptor beta chains from one sample, sequenced in a study of tumor T cells in aggressive B-cell lymphoma. Generated by immunoSEQ multiplex PCR, the TCRdb table keeps only in-frame clones and is missing some. The sample yields roughly 3,200 clones, about 69% seen once. Sequencing input: tumor tissue. The receptors derive from an adult with diffuse large B cell lymphoma.

The chain joins TRBV7-9 to TRBJ2-6; TRBD2 matches 12 bases. The junction had 6 bases not matched to a gene; V was cut back by 9 bases and J by 0 bases. The CDR3 is 17 amino acids. Germline assignment: CDR1 SEHNR and CDR2 FQNEAQ (reference sequence). The CDR3 here is CASYGLAGNSGANVLTF. Here the CDR3 DNA reads TGTGCCAGTTACGGACTAGCGGGGAACTCTGGGGCCAACGTCCTGACTTTC.

The chain joins TRBV28 to TRBJ2-3, with 9 nucleotides matching TRBD1. The CDR3 consists of 15 residues. Germline values: CDR1 MDHEN, CDR2 SYDVKM. The V segment lost 2 bases and the J segment 6 bases; nucleotides outside the gene matches: 6. The CDR3 region is CASSLPGQGSDTQYF. The CDR3 DNA follows: TGTGCCAGCAGTTTACCGGGACAGGGATCGGATACGCAGTATTTT. Together with reference TRBV28 and TRBJ2-3, the CDR3 gives the full variable domain: DVKVTQSSRYLVKRTGEKVFLECVQDMDHENMFWYRQDPGLGLRLIYFSYDVKMKEKGDIPEGYSVSREKKERFSLILESASTNQTSMYLCASSLPGQGSDTQYFGPGTRLTVL.

Only a few counts were recorded for this clone. The chain couples TRBV11-2 to TRBJ1-1, with unresolved D. The CDR3 sequence is 13 residues long. The germline CDR1 and CDR2 sequences are SGHAT and FQNNGV. Trimming took off 1 base at V and 8 bases at J, with 11 bases between the two ends. This chain's CDR3 is CASSLGGGVEAFF. The CDR3 DNA reads as TGTGCCAGCAGCTTAGGGGGAGGCGTGGAAGCTTTCTTT.

There are a few counts of this clone. This chain joins TRBV5-6 and TRBJ2-5; possibly TRBD1 for D (6 bases). Germline V gene lookup returns CDR1 SGHDT and CDR2 YYEEEE. V was pared by 4 bases and J by 11 bases, with 15 bases between. The CDR3 length is 12 residues. CDR3 sequence reads: CASSPDSGEQYF. CDR3 nucleotides: TGTGCCAGCAGCCCGGATTCAGGGGAGCAGTACTTC. Variable domain in full (rest from reference TRBV5-6 and TRBJ2-5): DAGVTQSPTHLIKTRGQQVTLRCSPKSGHDTVSWYQQALGQGPQFIFQYYEEEERQRGNFPDRFSGHQFPNYSSELNVNALLLGDSALYLCASSPDSGEQYFGPGTRLLVL.

This clone showed up just a few times. The junction departs from the called germline gene at one end, perhaps through a read error. CDR3 nucleotide sequence: TGTGCCAACAGCTTTGACACCTCCTACGAGCAGTACTTC. Its translation is CANSFDTSYEQYF. V is TRBV5-6 and J is TRBJ2-5; no clear D gene. The tail of the sequence fits TRBJ2-7 better, so the J call may be wrong. The CDR3 totals 13 residues. Per the germline V gene, CDR1 is SGHDT and CDR2 is YYEEEE.

The rearrangement uses TRBV18 and TRBJ2-7; 8 nucleotides match TRBD1. The junction had 3 bases not matched to a gene; V was cut back by 3 bases and J by 2 bases. The germline V gene encodes CDR1 KGHSH and CDR2 LQKENI. This CDR3 region has 14 residues. As DNA, the CDR3 is TGTGCCAGCTCACCCGGACAGGGTCCCTACGAGCAGTACTTC. Protein product: CASSPGQGPYEQYF.

This clone was counted a few times. The rearrangement joins TRBV2 to TRBJ2-7; no clear D gene. The V end was cut by 0 bases, the J end by 3 bases, with 3 bases between. Germline CDR1 and CDR2: SNHLY and FYNNEI. The CDR3 length is 12 residues. The CDR3 sequence: CASSEALYEQYF. The CDR3 region has the DNA TGTGCCAGCAGTGAAGCTCTCTACGAGCAGTACTTC. The entire variable domain, with the rest obtained from reference TRBV2 and TRBJ2-7, is as follows: EPEVTQTPSHQVTQMGQEVILRCVPISNHLYFYWYRQILGQKVEFLVSFYNNEISEKSEIFDDQFSVERPDGSNFTLKIRSTKLEDSAMYFCASSEALYEQYFGPGTRLTVT.

The rearrangement uses TRBV5-1 and TRBJ2-1; D is undetermined. V was shortened by 0 bases and J by 6 bases, with 10 bases between the two germline ends. There are 14 residues in the CDR3. The germline gives CDR1 SGHRS, CDR2 YFSETQ. CDR3 coding DNA: TGCGCCAGCAGCTTGGTTGCCGGGTCCAATGAGCAGTTCTTC. Protein: CASSLVAGSNEQFF.

The chain uses TRBV4-2 and TRBJ2-3; D not certain. Trimming stripped 0 bases from V and 1 base from J, with 5 bases between. Per germline, CDR1 LGHNA and CDR2 YNFKEQ. CDR3 length equals 14 residues. In nucleotides, the CDR3 is TGTGCCAGCAGCCAAGACCAGGGCACAGATACGCAGTATTTT. This encodes CASSQDQGTDTQYF.

This clone was recorded a few times. This sequence joins TRBV9 and TRBJ1-5; D is uncertain. This CDR3 spans 15 amino acids. CDR1 and CDR2 from the germline V gene are SGDLS and YYNGEE. The V and J ends lost 0 bases and 4 bases respectively, with 11 bases between them. CDR3 region: CASSVAGRENQPQHF. CDR3 nucleotide sequence: TGTGCCAGCAGCGTAGCTGGGAGGGAGAATCAGCCCCAGCATTTT.

The rearrangement joins TRBV4-1 to TRBJ1-1, with no clear D. Trimming removed 0 bases at V and 2 bases at J, with 7 bases between. Looked up from germline, CDR1 is MGHRA and CDR2 is YSYEKL. The CDR3 extends over 14 amino acids. CDR3 bases: TGCGCCAGCAGCCAAGAGTACAGCAACACTGAAGCTTTCTTT. This sequence encodes CASSQEYSNTEAFF.

The rearrangement uses TRBV23-1 and TRBJ2-7, with 8 nucleotides matching TRBD1. TRBV23-1 is an open reading frame whose function is uncertain. This CDR3 region has 18 residues. Losses at the gene ends were 5 bases for V and 0 bases for J; bases not matched to a gene: 15. CDR3 coding DNA: TGCGCCAGCAGTTACTTCGAGACAGGGGAGAAGACCTCCTACGAGCAGTACTTC. Its protein product is CASSYFETGEKTSYEQYF.

This chain links TRBV6-5 with TRBJ2-7, with 10 nucleotides matching TRBD2. The CDR3 is 14 residues long. Germline V gene data show CDR1 as MNHEY and CDR2 as SVGAGI. J gave up 1 base and V 6 bases, and 3 bases lay outside the gene matches. As DNA, the CDR3 is TGTGCCAGCAGCCAAGCGGGAGGGTCCTACGAGCAGTACTTC. Its translation is CASSQAGGSYEQYF.

V and J are TRBV28 and TRBJ2-5, with D perhaps TRBD1 (6 bases). The closer fit of TRBJ2-7 to the DNA end suggests the J call may be wrong. The CDR3 has 15 amino acids. The germline V gene has CDR1 MDHEN and CDR2 SYDVKM. The CDR3 spells CASSQQTGVGYEQYF. In DNA form, the CDR3 reads TGTGCCAGCAGTCAACAGACAGGTGTAGGATACGAGCAGTACTTC.

A word on this clone: Germline and junction disagree at one end, which may indicate a read error. V usage is TRBV27 and J usage is TRBJ1-1; D is unclear. The CDR3 is made up of 14 amino acids. Germline V gene sequence: CDR1 MNHEY, CDR2 SMNVEV (reference sequence). DNA for the CDR3: TGTGCCAGCAATTTATATTCTTTAAACACTGAAGCTTTCTTT. Translating it yields CASNLYSLNTEAFF.

The chain uses TRBV7-2 and TRBJ1-6; D call uncertain. From germline, CDR1 is SGHTA and CDR2 FQGNSA. The CDR3 is 14 residues long. Trimming took 0 bases from V and 9 from J, leaving 9 bases between them. The CDR3 here is CASSLASRLSPLHF. The CDR3 region has the DNA TGTGCCAGCAGCTTAGCTTCCAGGCTTTCACCCCTCCACTTT.

Concerning this clone: This sample includes further DNA sequences coding for the same CDR3. The chain has TRBV5-6 and TRBJ2-7, with TRBD1 as a possible D gene (6 bases). V lost 0 bases and J lost 7, with 17 bases in between. This CDR3 has 15 amino acids. The germline V gene has CDR1 SGHDT and CDR2 YYEEEE. CDR3 DNA sequence: TGTGCCAGCAGCTTGGTTGGGGGCCCCTATGGTGAGCAGTACTTC. Translation: CASSLVGGPYGEQYF. The full variable domain, its missing parts supplied by reference TRBV5-6 and TRBJ2-7, is DAGVTQSPTHLIKTRGQQVTLRCSPKSGHDTVSWYQQALGQGPQFIFQYYEEEERQRGNFPDRFSGHQFPNYSSELNVNALLLGDSALYLCASSLVGGPYGEQYFGPGTRLTVT.